The T cell receptor beta chain under discussion was sequenced for a study of identical twins. TCRdb re-derived calls from the 5' RACE reads in MiXCR, one entry per CDR3 protein. The table includes about 690,000 distinct CDR3 sequences, over 20% detected once. Germline assignment: CDR1 SNHLY and CDR2 FYNNEI. The CDR3 sequence is 12 residues long. The V gene end was trimmed by 5 bases and the J gene end by 15 bases; junction bases not matched to a gene: 7. This clonotype was counted a few times. Donors uniformly comprised healthy Caucasians. The same specimen was also included in a second study, on T cells expressing NK-cell markers.

The TCR was taken from a woman younger than 35 in good health. V is TRBV2 and J is TRBJ2-1; 10 positions agree with TRBD2. Sequences were obtained from PBMCs. CDR3 nucleotide sequence: TGTGCCAGCAGTATAACGAAGCGGGAGGGGTTCTTC. Its translation: CASSITKREGFF.